These T cell receptor beta chains were read from a single sample in a study of glioma-infiltrating T cells. One entry per CDR3 protein, called by TCRdb with MiXCR from the multiplex PCR reads. The top ten clones hold about 28% of a sample with about 4,000 distinct CDR3 sequences, around a third of them seen once. The material sequenced was glioma tissue, nonneoplastic brain tissue, or PBMCs (not recorded which). These receptors all come from a human donor with low-grade glioma or glioblastoma, undergoing nonglioma brain surgery, or in good health (not recorded which). Each CDR3 is given with its conserved first and last residue. A D gene is named only where the DNA matches it firmly. Only some rows state a clone size, as once, few, many or a class for expanded clones.

d_gene,abundance,v_gene,j_gene,CDR3aa,CDR3nt
NA,medium-sized,TRBV6-1,TRBJ1-5,CASSEMKHWSQPQHF,TGTGCCAGCAGTGAAATGAAACACTGGAGCCAGCCCCAGCATTTT
TRBD2,NA,TRBV5-1,TRBJ2-4,CASSLDLLSGSIQYF,TGCGCCAGCAGCTTGGACCTTTTAAGCGGGAGCATTCAGTACTTC
NA,many,TRBV2,TRBJ2-7,CASQRGTDSYEQYF,TGTGCCAGCCAAAGGGGTACGGACTCCTACGAGCAGTACTTC
NA,NA,TRBV27,TRBJ1-2,CASSLLAGGSYGYTF,TGTGCCAGCAGTTTACTAGCGGGGGGCAGCTATGGCTACACCTTC
TRBD2,many,TRBV4-3,TRBJ2-1,CASSQERGGYNEQFF,TGCGCCAGCAGCCAAGAGCGGGGGGGCTACAATGAGCAGTTCTTC
NA,medium-sized,TRBV4-2,TRBJ2-7,CASSQEQGTSYEQYF,TGTGCCAGCAGCCAAGAACAGGGAACCTCCTACGAGCAGTACTTC
NA,NA,TRBV7-6,TRBJ1-1,CAGSFVGTDTKAFF,TGTGCCGGCAGCTTTGTCGGAACGGACACTAAAGCTTTCTTT
NA,NA,TRBV9,TRBJ1-4,CASSPWTGDNEKLFF,TGTGCCAGCAGCCCGTGGACGGGAGATAATGAAAAACTGTTTTTT
NA,NA,TRBV7-2,TRBJ1-1,CDSGSDRNTEAFF,TGTGACAGCGGCTCCGACAGGAACACTGAAGCTTTCTTT
NA,medium-sized,TRBV24-1,TRBJ1-6,CARAAEPTLHF,TGTGCCAGGGCCGCTGAACCGACCCTCCACTTT
NA,many,TRBV10-3,TRBJ1-3,CAISERWGTGNTIYF,TGTGCCATCAGTGAGAGGTGGGGAACTGGAAACACCATATATTTT
NA,once,TRBV20-1,TRBJ1-2,CSAGPPEGGSKLGYTF,TGCAGTGCTGGCCCACCCGAGGGAGGATCGAAGCTTGGCTACACCTTC
TRBD2,many,TRBV7-2,TRBJ2-1,CASSTSGGAYNEQFF,TGTGCCAGCAGCACGAGCGGGGGGGCCTACAATGAGCAGTTCTTC
TRBD2,NA,TRBV7-2,TRBJ2-7,CASSLTSGDSNEQYF,TGTGCCAGCAGCCTGACTAGCGGGGACTCCAACGAGCAATACTTC
TRBD2,many,TRBV4-1,TRBJ2-3,CASSQDGSGVTDTQYF,TGCGCCAGCAGCCAAGACGGCAGCGGGGTCACAGATACGCAGTATTTT
NA,many,TRBV6-1,TRBJ2-6,CASSGANVLTF,TGTGCCAGCTCTGGGGCCAACGTCCTGACTTTC
TRBD1,many,TRBV7-2,TRBJ2-7,CASSLTSGTETYEQYF,TGTGCCAGCAGCTTAACGTCCGGGACAGAGACCTACGAGCAGTACTTC
NA,few,TRBV9,TRBJ1-2,CASSAGTYDSYGYTF,TGTGCCAGCAGCGCAGGGACCTACGACAGCTATGGCTACACCTTC
NA,medium-sized,TRBV14,TRBJ1-1,CASSQTENTEAFF,TGTGCCAGCAGCCAGACAGAGAACACTGAAGCTTTCTTT
TRBD1,once,TRBV29-1,TRBJ2-3,CSVEVWTGGFYTQYF,TGCAGCGTTGAGGTATGGACAGGGGGATTCTATACGCAGTATTTT
NA,medium-sized,TRBV25-1,TRBJ1-1,CASSGDRANTEAFF,TGTGCCAGCAGCGGAGACAGAGCAAACACTGAAGCTTTCTTT
NA,medium-sized,TRBV6-1,TRBJ2-7,CASSPQQVGEQYF,TGTGCCAGCAGTCCCCAACAGGTAGGGGAGCAGTACTTC
NA,NA,TRBV14,TRBJ2-5,CASSPTAPGQTQYF,TGTGCCAGCAGCCCCACCGCCCCGGGACAGACCCAGTACTTC
TRBD2,many,TRBV4-2,TRBJ2-7,CASSQASGGRTYEQYF,TGTGCCAGCAGCCAAGCAAGCGGGGGTCGCACCTACGAGCAGTACTTC
NA,NA,TRBV25-1,TRBJ2-3,CASSDGRTDLADTQYF,TGTGCCAGCAGTGATGGACGGACAGATCTTGCAGATACGCAGTATTTT
TRBD1,many,TRBV10-3,TRBJ1-1,CAIQDRTGLNTEAFF,TGTGCCATCCAGGACAGGACGGGCCTGAACACTGAAGCTTTCTTT
NA,NA,TRBV7-2,TRBJ2-7,CASSETYEQCF,TGTGCAAGCAGCGAGACCTACGAGCAGTGCTTC
NA,many,TRBV2,TRBJ2-2,CASTGSETGELFF,TGTGCCAGCACGGGGTCGGAGACCGGGGAGCTGTTTTTT
TRBD1,many,TRBV4-1,TRBJ2-7,CASSSLPSGQGRWEQYF,TGCGCCAGCAGCTCGCTCCCATCGGGACAGGGTCGATGGGAGCAGTACTTC
TRBD1,many,TRBV2,TRBJ1-2,CASRRTGNYGYTF,TGTGCCAGCAGGCGGACAGGGAACTATGGCTACACCTTC
TRBD1,few,TRBV5-6,TRBJ1-1,CASSLWQGAPGTEAFF,TGTGCCAGCAGCTTGTGGCAGGGGGCTCCCGGCACTGAAGCTTTCTTT
TRBD1,NA,TRBV6-8,TRBJ2-7,CASIRQGYEQCF,TGTGCCAGCATCCGACAGGGCTACGAGCAGTGCTTC
NA,medium-sized,TRBV4-1,TRBJ1-1,CASSFRLDSDNTEAFF,TGCGCCAGCAGCTTTAGACTCGATTCTGATAACACTGAAGCTTTCTTT
NA,medium-sized,TRBV6-1,TRBJ2-4,CASSPGSVKNIQYF,TGTGCCAGCAGTCCCGGATCGGTCAAAAACATTCAGTACTTC
TRBD1,NA,TRBV6-7,TRBJ1-1,CASSYVDRGRETEAFF,TGTGCCAGCAGTTACGTGGACAGGGGGCGCGAGACTGAAGCTTTCTTT
NA,NA,TRBV5-4,TRBJ1-6,CTSSPRGDGSPLHF,TGTACCAGCAGCCCGCGCGGGGATGGGTCACCCCTCCACTTT
NA,many,TRBV6-1,TRBJ2-3,CAGGTHTDTQYF,TGTGCCGGAGGGACTCACACAGATACGCAGTATTTT
NA,medium-sized,TRBV29-1,TRBJ1-5,CSVKETGNQPQHF,TGCAGCGTTAAAGAGACAGGCAATCAGCCCCAGCATTTT
TRBD1,medium-sized,TRBV19,TRBJ1-5,CASSAWDRFDQPQHF,TGTGCCAGTAGTGCGTGGGACAGGTTCGACCAGCCCCAGCATTTT
NA,NA,TRBV7-2,TRBJ2-7,CACGETYEQYF,TGTGCCTGCGGCGAGACCTACGAGCAGTACTTC
TRBD1,NA,TRBV6-2/TRBV6-3,TRBJ1-1,CASSPRGLNTEAFF,TGTGCCAGCAGCCCTAGGGGGCTGAACACTGAAGCTTTCTTT
NA,large,TRBV6-1,TRBJ2-3,CASSQSGGHTDTQYF,TGTGCCAGCAGTCAATCTGGGGGTCACACAGATACGCAGTATTTT
NA,NA,TRBV7-9,TRBJ2-3,CASRPKWADTQYF,TGTGCCAGCAGACCAAAATGGGCAGATACGCAGTATTTT
NA,many,TRBV18,TRBJ2-6,CASSPGLISSGANVLTF,TGTGCCAGCTCACCTGGTCTCATTAGTTCTGGGGCCAACGTCCTGACTTTC
NA,many,TRBV30,TRBJ1-1,CACEAYRVNTEAFF,TGTGCCTGCGAGGCGTACAGGGTGAACACTGAAGCTTTCTTT
NA,NA,TRBV4-3,TRBJ2-7,CARSQSVGSSYEQYF,TGCGCCAGAAGCCAATCTGTCGGGAGTTCCTACGAGCAGTATTTC
NA,medium-sized,TRBV19,TRBJ2-7,CASSMADFLTYEQYF,TGTGCCAGTAGTATGGCGGACTTCCTAACCTACGAGCAGTACTTC
TRBD1,many,TRBV29-1,TRBJ2-7,CSVTDRETPYEQYF,TGCAGCGTCACGGACAGGGAGACTCCCTACGAGCAGTACTTC
NA,NA,TRBV6-5,TRBJ2-1,CASSYLKGLTYEQFF,TGTGCCAGCAGTTACCTGAAGGGACTTACCTATGAGCAGTTCTTC
NA,NA,TRBV5-4,TRBJ1-6,CTSSPRGGGSPLHF,TGTACCAGCAGCCCGCGCGGGGGTGGGTCACCCCTCCACTTT
NA,NA,TRBV19,TRBJ2-7,CASSIRSSYEQHF,TGTGCCAGTAGTATACGGAGCTCCTACGAGCAGCACTTC
TRBD2,NA,TRBV5-1,TRBJ2-7,CASSYGLAGDSSYEQYF,TGCGCCAGCAGCTACGGACTAGCGGGGGATTCCTCCTACGAGCAGTACTTC
NA,hyperexpanded,TRBV20-1,TRBJ2-7,CSGLRGYEQYF,TGCAGTGGTCTAAGGGGGTACGAGCAGTACTTC
NA,large,TRBV6-1,TRBJ2-7,CATGGADTYEQYF,TGTGCCACCGGGGGAGCAGATACCTACGAGCAGTACTTC